Sequencing of this TCR beta chain was carried out in a study of OX40 agonist ivuxolimab in advanced cancers. Assay: immunoSEQ multiplex PCR; the TCRdb copy retains only in-frame clones and omits some. The profile shows under 95,000 clones, 70% to 90% of them singletons. The sample was CD4+ or CD8+ T cells sorted from blood, taken in a trial of the OX40 agonist ivuxolimab. This TCR derives from an adult with an advanced solid tumor such as melanoma, head and neck, liver or kidney cancer.

The CDR3 loop reads CASSGDRPMDPDTQYF. Here the CDR3 DNA reads TGTGCCAGCAGTGGTGACAGACCTATGGATCCAGATACGCAGTATTTT. The chain couples TRBV7-9 to TRBJ2-3; TRBD1 might be the D (5 bases). Trimming took 6 bases from V and 4 from J, leaving 20 bases between them. The CDR3 extends over 16 amino acids. Germline CDR1 and CDR2: SEHNR and FQNEAQ (reference sequence).